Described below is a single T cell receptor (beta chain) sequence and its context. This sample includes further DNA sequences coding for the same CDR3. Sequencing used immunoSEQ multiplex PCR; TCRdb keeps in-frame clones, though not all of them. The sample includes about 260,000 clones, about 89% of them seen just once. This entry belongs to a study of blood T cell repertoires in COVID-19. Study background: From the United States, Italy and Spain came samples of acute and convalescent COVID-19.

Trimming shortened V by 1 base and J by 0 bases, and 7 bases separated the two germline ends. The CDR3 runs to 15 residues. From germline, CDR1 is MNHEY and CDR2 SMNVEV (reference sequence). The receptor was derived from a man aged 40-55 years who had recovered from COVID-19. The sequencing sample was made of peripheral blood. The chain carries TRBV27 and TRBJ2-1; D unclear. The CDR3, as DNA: TGTGCCAGCAGTTTATTAGCTAGCTCCTACAATGAGCAGTTCTTC. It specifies CASSLLASSYNEQFF.